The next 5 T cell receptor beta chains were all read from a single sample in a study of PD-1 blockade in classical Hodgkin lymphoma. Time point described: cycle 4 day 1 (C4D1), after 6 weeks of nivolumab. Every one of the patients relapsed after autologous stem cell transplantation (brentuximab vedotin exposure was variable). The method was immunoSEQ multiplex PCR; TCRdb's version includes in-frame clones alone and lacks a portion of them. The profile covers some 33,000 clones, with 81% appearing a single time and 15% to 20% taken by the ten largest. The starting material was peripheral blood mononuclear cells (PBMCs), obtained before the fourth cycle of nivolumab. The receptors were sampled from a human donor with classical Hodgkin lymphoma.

CDR3 DNA: TGTGCCAGCAGCCCCTGGGGTCTCGGTGAGCATGGCTACACCTTC. This codes for CASSPWGLGEHGYTF. The chain carries TRBV9 and TRBJ1-2; D not certain. This CDR3 spans 15 amino acids. V was clipped by 4 bases and J by 6 bases, with 19 bases between them. Looked up from germline, CDR1 is SGDLS and CDR2 is YYNGEE.

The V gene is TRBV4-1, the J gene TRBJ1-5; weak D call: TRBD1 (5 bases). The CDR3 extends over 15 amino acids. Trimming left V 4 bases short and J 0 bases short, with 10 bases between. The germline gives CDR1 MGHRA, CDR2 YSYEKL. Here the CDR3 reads CASSLTDSSNQPQHF. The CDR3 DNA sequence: TGCGCCAGCAGCCTAACCGACAGTAGCAATCAGCCCCAGCATTTT.

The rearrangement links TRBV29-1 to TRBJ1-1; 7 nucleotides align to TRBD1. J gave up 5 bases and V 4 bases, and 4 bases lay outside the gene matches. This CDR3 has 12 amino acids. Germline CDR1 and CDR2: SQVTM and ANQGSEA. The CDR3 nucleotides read TGCAGCGTTGGTACAGGGGAGACTGAAGCTTTCTTT. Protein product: CSVGTGETEAFF.

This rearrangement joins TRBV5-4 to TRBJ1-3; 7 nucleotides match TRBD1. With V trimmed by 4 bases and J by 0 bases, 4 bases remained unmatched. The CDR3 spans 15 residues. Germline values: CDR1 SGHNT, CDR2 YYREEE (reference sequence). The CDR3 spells CASSVTGNSGNTIYF. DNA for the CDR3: TGTGCCAGCAGCGTGACAGGGAACTCTGGAAACACCATATATTTT.

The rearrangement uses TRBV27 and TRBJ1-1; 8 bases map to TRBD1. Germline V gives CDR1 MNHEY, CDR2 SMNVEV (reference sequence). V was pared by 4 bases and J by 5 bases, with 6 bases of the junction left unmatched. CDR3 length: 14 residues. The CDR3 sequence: CASSSAGGWTEAFF. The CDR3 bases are TGTGCCAGCAGTTCGGCAGGGGGCTGGACTGAAGCTTTCTTT.